This TCR beta chain stems from a study of T-cell reconstitution after alpha-beta-depleted transplantation in children listed by TCRdb under 2016. Context from the whole study: T-cell immune reconstitution after TCRalphabeta/CD19-depleted allogeneic hematopoietic cell transplantation in children was quantitatively tracked in the study by means of TCR repertoire profiling. Overall study outcomes, separate from this receptor: The apparently early recovery of alphabetaT-cell counts about two months after transplant reportedly depended on only several hundred rapidly expanded clones that came from non-depleted graft cells. The frequencies of hyperexpanded clones fell over the following months, and after one year, T-cell counts and TCRbeta diversity were mostly attributed to newly produced T cells. In some patients, the high TCRbeta diversity seen at day 60 was put down to recipient T cells and intrathymic progenitors that had survived conditioning.

In the paper's terms, the treatment or condition label means: allogeneic hematopoietic cell transplantation with graft depleted of TCRalphabeta T cells and CD19 B cells. The children who served as transplant recipients had been given grafts of TCRalphabeta/CD19-depleted allogeneic hematopoietic cells. To note about this clonotype: Its antigen is not yet known. No much larger clone is present one base from it, and per-base qualities are unavailable.

The method was PCR. The instrument given in TCRdb is Illumina HiSeq 2500. Molecular barcoding was employed in the preparation of TCR libraries, with unique molecular identifiers being used to normalize TCRbeta repertoire quantification. Using fastp at Q25 and MiXCR, TCRdb reprocessed the public reads and kept productive beta chains. CDR3 protein duplicates are merged, each entry listing the most common genes and DNA. Here the sample has about 350,000 distinct CDR3 sequences; 16% occur a single time. The ten largest make up roughly 41% of the sample. From a lookup of the germline V gene, CDR1 and CDR2 are SGHRS and YFSETQ. V loses 0 bases of germline sequence and J loses 7 bases, and the interval between the two ends is 13 bases. Spanning cysteine to phenylalanine, the CDR3 consists of 14 amino acids. This entry keeps only the CDR3 DNA: 42 bases, framed from base 1.

This specimen consisted of PBMCs, mostly from graft donor cells, obtained 360 days after TCRalphabeta/CD19-depleted stem cell transplant. The sequence joins TRBV5-1 to TRBJ2-5; the D gene may be TRBD1 or TRBD2, since each aligns over 6 bases. The receptor's source is a male patient aged 2 to 10 who had a stem cell transplant for acute lymphoblastic leukemia, so the T cells may come from the graft donor. CDR3 loop: CASSLASGALTQYF. The nucleotide sequence is TGCGCCAGCAGCTTGGCGTCGGGGGCCTTGACCCAGTACTTC.